Listed here are 7 T cell receptor beta chains from one sample, sequenced in a study of post-analysis software for immune sequencing data. Overall study findings and caveats: Higher frequency in patients than in controls was seen for several TRBV segments, with TRBV5-6, TRBV5-1 and TRBV20-1 among them.

Their cognate antigens are unknown. Unique molecular identifiers were present in the TCR beta cDNA libraries. Via MiXCR, TCRdb re-called the PCR reads, giving one row per CDR3 protein. This table has around 500,000 distinct CDR3 sequences, approximately 34% appearing once. Sequencing was carried out using blood. These TCRs come from a girl between 2 and 17 years old with multiple sclerosis.

The chain joins TRBV9 to TRBJ2-3; TRBD1 matches 7 bases. CDR3 length equals 15 residues. Looked up from germline, CDR1 is SGDLS and CDR2 is YYNGEE. Trimming at V came to 1 base and at J to 6 bases, leaving 8 bases not matched to a gene. The CDR3 nucleotides are TGTGCCAGCAGCGTACGAGGGGGCGGCGTGGATACGCAGTATTTT. This sequence encodes CASSVRGGGVDTQYF.

The chain joins TRBV2 to TRBJ2-1; either TRBD1 or TRBD2 may fit D (5 bases each). V shed 2 bases and J shed 0 bases, with 17 bases lying between them. The germline CDR1 and CDR2 sequences are SNHLY and FYNNEI. The CDR3 has 18 residues. In DNA form, the CDR3 reads TGTGCCAGCAGTGAACGAACCTCGTGGGGGTACTCCTACAATGAGCAGTTCTTC. Amino acid sequence: CASSERTSWGYSYNEQFF.

About this clonotype itself: No DNA is shown, since the ends of the CDR3 on it are uncertain; the CDR3 is the one TCRdb lists. The chain is built from TRBV11-1 and TRBJ2-7; TRBD1 reflects the table's D call only, with no check against the DNA. Germline V gives CDR1 SGHAT, CDR2 FQDESV (reference sequence). The length of the CDR3 is 23 amino acids, counting both ends. The CDR3 region is CASSLGSYEQYFGAGTAIDEQYF.

The rearrangement joins TRBV20-1 to TRBJ2-1; perhaps TRBD2 as D (7 bases). CDR3 length equals 14 residues. Germline lookup yields CDR1 DFQATT and CDR2 SNEGSKA (reference sequence). Trimming cost V 5 bases and J 4 bases, with 15 bases left between them. This chain's CDR3 is CSAPRGAPYNEQFF. For the CDR3, the DNA is TGCAGTGCTCCACGGGGGGCACCTTACAATGAGCAGTTCTTC.

This clonotype showed up just once. V gene TRBV6-5 combines with J gene TRBJ2-5; TRBD2 matches at 8 bases. Near its end, the DNA agrees better with TRBJ2-7, so the J call may be wrong. This CDR3 region has 17 residues. Germline V gene lookup returns CDR1 MNHEY and CDR2 SVGAGI. This CDR3 is CASSYSKPSGSTYEQYF. The CDR3 DNA reads TGTGCCAGCAGTTACTCGAAGCCCAGCGGGAGTACCTACGAGCAGTACTTC.

This clonotype was counted a few times. This rearrangement joins TRBV6-4 to TRBJ1-2; D gene uncertain. V was cut by 6 bases and J by 6 bases, with 14 bases left in between. Germline V lookup: CDR1 MRHNA, CDR2 SNTAGT. The CDR3 sequence is 13 residues long. This chain's CDR3 is CASRTNDGNGYTF. The CDR3 DNA follows: TGTGCCAGCAGGACAAACGACGGAAATGGCTACACCTTC.

The V gene is TRBV5-5, the J gene TRBJ2-3; TRBD2 agrees at 7 bases. The CDR3 spans 16 residues. V lost 2 bases, J lost 4 bases, and 10 bases stayed unmatched. Germline V gene lookup returns CDR1 SGHKS and CDR2 YYEKEE (reference sequence). CDR3 region: CASSFPGLGVADTQYF. Here the CDR3 DNA reads TGTGCCAGCAGCTTCCCCGGACTAGGAGTTGCAGATACGCAGTATTTT.